This T cell receptor beta chain stems from a study of shared clonotypes between healthy human individuals. Profiled with immunoSEQ multiplex PCR; TCRdb holds only in-frame clones, not every one. The sample shows 100,000 or so clones, approximately 65% of them seen only once. Germline V gene data show CDR1 as SGHKS and CDR2 as YYEKEE (reference sequence). V was shortened by 4 bases and J by 8 bases, with 18 bases between the two germline ends. This CDR3 region has 14 residues. The sample was memory CD8+ T cells sorted from blood. The subset denotes: CD45RO+ cells pooled with CCR7-negative TemRA cells. The TCR sequence derives from a woman aged 30 to 39 in good health. The chain combines TRBV5-5 with TRBJ1-2, with D uncertain. The CDR3 nucleotides are TGTGCCAGCAGCCAACCCTTAAGGTCGTTGGGCTACACCTTC. Amino acids: CASSQPLRSLGYTF.